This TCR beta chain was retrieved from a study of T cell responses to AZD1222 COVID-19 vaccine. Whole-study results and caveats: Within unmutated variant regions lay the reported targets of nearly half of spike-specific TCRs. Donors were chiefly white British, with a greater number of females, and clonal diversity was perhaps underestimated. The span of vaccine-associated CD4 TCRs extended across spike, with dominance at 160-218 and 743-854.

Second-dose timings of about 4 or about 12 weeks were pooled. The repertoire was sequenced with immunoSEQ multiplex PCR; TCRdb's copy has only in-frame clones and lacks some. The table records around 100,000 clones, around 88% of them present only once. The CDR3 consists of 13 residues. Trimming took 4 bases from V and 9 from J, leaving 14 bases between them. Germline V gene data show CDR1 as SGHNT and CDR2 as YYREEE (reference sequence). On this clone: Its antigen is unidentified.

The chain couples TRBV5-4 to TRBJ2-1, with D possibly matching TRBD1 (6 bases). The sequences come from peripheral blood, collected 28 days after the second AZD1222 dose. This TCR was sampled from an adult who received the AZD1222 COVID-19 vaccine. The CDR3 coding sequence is TGTGCCAGCAGCCCAGGTGCAGGGGTTGAGCAGTTCTTC. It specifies CASSPGAGVEQFF.